The next 28 T cell receptor beta chains were all read from a single sample in a study of T cell repertoires in cytomegalovirus infection. Using its own MiXCR run on the reads, TCRdb lists one record per CDR3 protein. The sample shows tens of thousands of distinct CDR3 sequences, around 18% of them seen only once. Antigens of these TCRs are unknown. Specimen: CD8+ T cells from cultured PBMCs, collected from culture after CMV antigen stimulation. These receptors originate from a human donor in good health (CMV status not recorded). Some clones in this sample may be carry-over from other donors' samples.

The rearrangement joins TRBV6-5 to TRBJ1-2, with a tentative D call TRBD1 (6 bases). Germline assignment: CDR1 MNHEY and CDR2 SVGAGI. The CDR3 is made up of 15 amino acids. V lost 6 bases and J lost 4, with 18 bases in between. This CDR3 reads CASSHDISTGYGYTF. In DNA form, the CDR3 reads TGTGCCAGCAGCCACGACATTTCGACAGGCTATGGCTACACCTTC.

The V and J genes are TRBV3-1 and TRBJ2-3; D ambiguous. Germline loops: CDR1 LGHDT, CDR2 YNNKEL (reference sequence). With 5 bases removed from V and 2 bases from J, the gap between germline ends came to 17 bases. The CDR3 contains 16 residues. CDR3 in amino acids: CASSISRNSYTDTQYF. The CDR3 bases are TGTGCCAGCAGCATCTCCCGGAACAGCTACACAGATACGCAGTATTTT.

This clonotype was picked up many times. The chain has TRBV29-1 and TRBJ2-3, with 9 bases that match TRBD1. This CDR3 comprises 13 residues. The V gene's germline CDR1 is SQVTM and CDR2 ANQGSEA. V lost 1 base to trimming and J lost 8 bases; unmatched junction nucleotides: 4. The CDR3 coding sequence is TGCAGCGTTGAAGTCACAGGGGGCACTACGCAGTATTTT. The encoded protein is CSVEVTGGTTQYF.

This clonotype was counted between two and nine times. J is TRBJ2-7 and V is TRBV12-5, with D possibly being TRBD2 (6 bases). Germline CDR1 and CDR2: LGHNT and FRNRAP. The V gene lost 4 bases and the J gene lost 3 bases, with 10 bases spanning the gap. The CDR3 contains 13 residues. CDR3 sequence: CASGSGLIYEQYF. CDR3 nucleotide sequence: TGTGCTAGTGGTTCGGGACTGATCTACGAGCAGTACTTC.

This clonotype has a handful of counts. The chain is built from TRBV29-1 and TRBJ1-2; D is perhaps TRBD1 (5 bases). Germline values: CDR1 SQVTM, CDR2 ANQGSEA. V lost 7 bases and J 6 bases, leaving 18 bases between the germline ends. CDR3 length: 13 residues. The chain's CDR3 is CSAWGGTSHGYTF. The CDR3 DNA reads as TGCAGCGCCTGGGGCGGGACCTCCCATGGCTACACCTTC.

This clonotype was seen only a few times. The chain uses TRBV20-1 and TRBJ2-2; D may be TRBD1 (6 bases). CDR1 is DFQATT and CDR2 is SNEGSKA in the germline V gene (reference sequence). This CDR3 is built from 14 residues. V was pared by 0 bases and J by 6 bases, with 11 bases between. CDR3 sequence reads: CSARDGGHPGELFF. CDR3 sequence (DNA): TGCAGTGCTAGAGATGGGGGCCATCCCGGGGAGCTGTTTTTT.

Comments on this clonotype: Being one base from a much bigger clone, this may be a read error. The chain combines TRBV4-1 with TRBJ2-7; the D gene is possibly TRBD1 (6 bases). Germline values: CDR1 MGHRA, CDR2 YSYEKL. CDR3 length equals 15 residues. For the CDR3, the DNA is TGCGCCAGCAGACAAGATCAGGCAGGGGACTACGAGCAGTACTTC. Residues: CASRQDQAGDYEQYF.

This clonotype occurred many times. This chain joins TRBV29-1 and TRBJ2-2; tentatively, D is TRBD2 (5 bases). With 3 bases removed from V and 5 bases from J, the gap between germline ends came to 16 bases. Germline values: CDR1 SQVTM, CDR2 ANQGSEA. This CDR3 has 15 residues. Written as DNA, the CDR3 is TGCAGCGTTGACGGGGTCAAGGGTACTACCGGGGAGCTGTTTTTT. Translating it yields CSVDGVKGTTGELFF.

This clonotype turned up a few times. The chain couples TRBV28 to TRBJ2-7; the D gene is possibly TRBD2 (5 bases). The V and J ends lost 7 bases and 3 bases respectively, with 16 bases between them. This CDR3 has 14 amino acids. Germline V lookup: CDR1 MDHEN, CDR2 SYDVKM. CDR3: CASTREGGFYEQYF. Here the CDR3 DNA reads TGTGCCAGCACCCGGGAAGGAGGCTTCTACGAGCAGTACTTC. The full variable domain, its missing parts supplied by reference TRBV28 and TRBJ2-7, is DVKVTQSSRYLVKRTGEKVFLECVQDMDHENMFWYRQDPGLGLRLIYFSYDVKMKEKGDIPEGYSVSREKKERFSLILESASTNQTSMYLCASTREGGFYEQYFGPGTRLTVT.

This clonotype is a singleton in its sample. The chain employs TRBV7-2 and TRBJ1-2; maybe TRBD1 (6 bases). Germline CDR1 reads SGHTA; CDR2 reads FQGNSA. The CDR3 is made up of 15 amino acids. Trimming left V 5 bases short and J 4 bases short, with 17 bases between. The CDR3 coding sequence is TGTGCCAGCAGCCCATATCAAACGGACAGCTATGGCTACACCTTC. Protein: CASSPYQTDSYGYTF.

This clonotype came up a few times. This chain joins TRBV12-3 or TRBV12-4 and TRBJ2-7; tentative D call: TRBD2 (6 bases). Trimming took off 4 bases at V and 3 bases at J, with 10 bases between the two ends. The CDR3 extends over 13 amino acids. Here the CDR3 DNA reads TGTGCCAGCAGTTGGGGGACTGTCTACGAGCAGTACTTC. Amino acid sequence: CASSWGTVYEQYF.

A few counts support this clonotype. This rearrangement joins TRBV4-3 to TRBJ1-2; a weak D match, TRBD1 (6 bases). The germline V gene has CDR1 LGHNA and CDR2 YSLEER. The CDR3 extends over 15 amino acids. Trimming shortened V by 1 base and J by 3 bases, and 12 bases separated the two germline ends. The CDR3 DNA reads TGCGCCAGCAGCCAAGGGTACAGGGTGGACTATGGCTACACCTTC. Protein sequence: CASSQGYRVDYGYTF.

This clonotype was seen only a few times. The CDR3 spells CASSYGGTNYGYTF. The DNA of the CDR3 is TGTGCCAGCAGTTACGGCGGGACTAACTATGGCTACACCTTC. This sequence joins TRBV6-2 or TRBV6-3 and TRBJ1-2; D uncertain. Germline V gene data show CDR1 as MNHEY and CDR2 as SVGEGT. V lost 2 bases and J 0 bases, leaving 7 bases between the germline ends. This CDR3 is built from 14 residues.

The chain recombines TRBV12-3 or TRBV12-4 with TRBJ2-5, with D unclear. Trimming left V 5 bases short and J 1 base short, with 8 bases between. The CDR3 has 13 residues. The CDR3 sequence is CASSIVPQETQYF. As DNA, the CDR3 is TGTGCCAGCAGTATCGTCCCCCAAGAGACCCAGTACTTC.

This clonotype was seen ten or more times. This chain connects TRBV28 to TRBJ2-7; D not resolved. The CDR3 runs to 16 residues. Germline CDR1 MDHEN, CDR2 SYDVKM. V was trimmed by 5 bases and J by 5 bases, leaving 22 bases between them. CDR3 sequence reads: CASSTTFQFPHDEQYF. In DNA, the CDR3 is TGTGCCAGCAGTACAACTTTTCAGTTCCCTCATGACGAGCAGTACTTC. The full variable domain, its missing parts supplied by reference TRBV28 and TRBJ2-7, is DVKVTQSSRYLVKRTGEKVFLECVQDMDHENMFWYRQDPGLGLRLIYFSYDVKMKEKGDIPEGYSVSREKKERFSLILESASTNQTSMYLCASSTTFQFPHDEQYFGPGTRLTVT.

This clonotype was counted many times. This sequence joins TRBV6-2 or TRBV6-3 and TRBJ1-1, with a tentative D call TRBD1 (6 bases). The germline V gene has CDR1 MNHEY and CDR2 SVGEGT. With 6 bases removed from V and 6 bases from J, the gap between germline ends came to 14 bases. The CDR3 extends over 13 amino acids. This CDR3 is CASSQTGIAEAFF. CDR3 sequence (DNA): TGTGCCAGCAGCCAAACAGGGATTGCTGAAGCTTTCTTT.

The rearrangement joins TRBV6-2 or TRBV6-3 to TRBJ1-3; the D gene is possibly TRBD1 (6 bases). CDR3 size: 16 residues. Germline CDR1 MNHEY, CDR2 SVGEGT. V shed 1 base and J shed 1 base, with 11 bases lying between them. CDR3 sequence (DNA): TGTGCCAGCAGTTACTACGGGACAACTTCTGGAAACACCATATATTTT. It is translated as CASSYYGTTSGNTIYF.

This clonotype has a handful of counts. The chain joins TRBV6-2 or TRBV6-3 to TRBJ2-1; D may be TRBD2 (6 bases). Germline CDR1 MNHEY, CDR2 SVGEGT. This CDR3 region has 16 residues. Trimming took off 0 bases at V and 4 bases at J, with 13 bases between the two ends. CDR3 DNA sequence: TGTGCCAGCAGTTACTCGAAAGCGGAGGGGTACAATGAGCAGTTCTTC. The encoded protein is CASSYSKAEGYNEQFF.

This clonotype was seen a few times. The chain carries TRBV5-6 and TRBJ2-7, with TRBD2 as a possible D gene (5 bases). In germline, CDR1 is SGHDT, CDR2 YYEEEE. V lost 0 bases to trimming and J lost 3 bases, with 10 bases between them. There are 14 residues in the CDR3. Here the CDR3 DNA reads TGTGCCAGCAGCTTGGAGCCCCGGGGCTACGAGCAGTACTTC. Translation gives CASSLEPRGYEQYF.

This clonotype was seen repeatedly, ten times or more. CDR3 nucleotide sequence: TGTGCCAGCAGGACTAGCGGGTCTTTTAATGAGCAGTTCTTC. Translation: CASRTSGSFNEQFF. This sequence joins TRBV27 and TRBJ2-1; 10 nucleotides align to TRBD2. In germline, CDR1 is MNHEY, CDR2 SMNVEV (reference sequence). V lost 6 bases and J lost 7; bases outside the gene matches: 6. The CDR3 spans 14 residues.

The chain has TRBV30 and TRBJ1-3; D remains ambiguous. The germline gives CDR1 GTSNPN, CDR2 SVGIG (reference sequence). This CDR3 has 13 amino acids. V lost 2 bases, J lost 0 bases, and 5 bases lay in between. The CDR3 protein is CAWSPDSGNTIYF. The CDR3 DNA reads as TGTGCCTGGAGTCCCGACTCTGGAAACACCATATATTTT.

This clonotype was detected many times. V and J are TRBV7-9 and TRBJ1-1, with D unclear. The CDR3 is 11 amino acids. CDR1 and CDR2 (germline): SEHNR, FQNEAQ (reference sequence). The germline V and J ends were trimmed by 2 bases and 2 bases, with 0 bases remaining between them. The CDR3 DNA follows: TGTGCCAGCAGCTTAAACACTGAAGCTTTCTTT. The encoded protein is CASSLNTEAFF.

In its sample, this clonotype was seen many times. The CDR3: CASSPRKPQGKNTEAFF. DNA of the CDR3: TGCGCCAGCAGCCCGCGGAAACCACAGGGGAAGAACACTGAAGCTTTCTTT. This rearrangement joins TRBV5-1 to TRBJ1-1; 7 nucleotides line up with TRBD1. After removal of 4 bases from V and 1 base from J, the junction contained 13 bases not matched to a gene. The CDR3 consists of 17 residues. Germline values: CDR1 SGHRS, CDR2 YFSETQ.

The chain recombines TRBV11-2 with TRBJ1-2; TRBD1 matches at 9 bases. From germline, CDR1 is SGHAT and CDR2 FQNNGV. Trimming cost V 4 bases and J 6 bases; bases outside gene matches: 6. The CDR3 runs 14 residues. The CDR3 spells CASSSRDRDHGYTF. CDR3 in DNA: TGTGCCAGCAGCTCCCGGGACAGGGATCATGGCTACACCTTC.

The chain uses TRBV2 and TRBJ1-2, with D possibly TRBD1 on 6 matching bases. Trimming cost V 10 bases and J 6 bases, with 9 bases left between them. CDR1 SNHLY and CDR2 FYNNEI come from the germline V gene. This CDR3 comprises 10 residues. The CDR3 bases are TGTGCCAAAACAGGGAATGGCTACACCTTC. The encoded protein is CAKTGNGYTF. The full variable domain, its missing parts supplied by reference TRBV2 and TRBJ1-2, is EPEVTQTPSHQVTQMGQEVILRCVPISNHLYFYWYRQILGQKVEFLVSFYNNEISEKSEIFDDQFSVERPDGSNFTLKIRSTKLEDSAMYFCAKTGNGYTFGSGTRLTVV.

This clonotype occurred many times. This chain uses TRBV6-2 or TRBV6-3 with TRBJ1-1; 8 bases fit TRBD1. The CDR3 is made up of 17 amino acids. CDR1 and CDR2 from the germline V gene are MNHEY and SVGEGT. Trimming took 2 bases from V and 5 from J; bases not matched to a gene: 13. CDR3 DNA sequence: TGTGCCAGCAGTTACGAACCTTGGGCAGGGGGCCGAACTGAAGCTTTCTTT. Its translation: CASSYEPWAGGRTEAFF.

The chain uses TRBV20-1 and TRBJ1-6; TRBD1 agrees at 7 bases. CDR1 and CDR2 (germline): DFQATT, SNEGSKA (reference sequence). The CDR3 is 16 residues long. V dropped 6 bases and J dropped 0; count of bases not matched to a gene: 8. The CDR3 is CSARQGLSSYNSPLHF. CDR3 nucleotide sequence: TGCAGTGCCAGACAGGGTCTCAGCTCCTATAATTCACCCCTCCACTTT.

This clonotype was seen ten or more times. This chain joins TRBV6-2 or TRBV6-3 and TRBJ1-2; D perhaps matches TRBD1 (5 bases). The germline CDR1 and CDR2 sequences are MNHEY and SVGEGT. This CDR3 comprises 17 residues. The V gene lost 6 bases and the J gene lost 1 base, with 21 bases spanning the gap. The CDR3, as DNA: TGTGCCAGCAGAGACCGGGACGGCTACAAAAGTAACTATGGCTACACCTTC. It codes for CASRDRDGYKSNYGYTF.